This T cell receptor beta chain was identified during a study of cytomegalovirus exposure and HLA in healthy donors. As for the study in general: The study's early data release held tens of millions of unique TCRs from HLA-typed donors.

Overall study findings and caveats: In a later analysis, donors in an Asian-associated ancestry cluster reportedly had fewer N-insertions in productive TCRs than the cohort mean. Reportedly, TCR beta sequences accurately predicted HLA-A and HLA-B alleles in most subjects. Later analysis suggested most CMV-associated TCR beta chains were HLA-restricted.

V lost 4 bases and J lost 7, with 17 bases in between. The CDR3 runs to 14 residues. Germline loops: CDR1 SGDLS, CDR2 YYNGEE. As to this clone: Its antigen is unidentified.

PCR employed 60 Vbeta and 13 Jbeta primers. The repertoire was sequenced with immunoSEQ multiplex PCR; TCRdb's copy has only in-frame clones and lacks some. The sample consists of approximately 90,000 clones, about 7.6% of them appearing once. This chain links TRBV9 with TRBJ1-1, with a tentative D call TRBD1 (5 bases). The source material was PBMCs. This clonotype was sampled from a man aged 45-65 years in good health and CMV-seronegative. CDR3 coding DNA: TGTGCCAGCAGCACGGCGGGGCAGGGTCGTGAAGCTTTCTTT. Its translation is CASSTAGQGREAFF. Together with reference TRBV9 and TRBJ1-1, the CDR3 gives the full variable domain: DSGVTQTPKHLITATGQRVTLRCSPRSGDLSVYWYQQSLDQGLQFLIQYYNGEERAKGNILERFSAQQFPDLHSELNLSSLELGDSALYFCASSTAGQGREAFFGQGTRLTVV.